This T cell receptor (beta chain) came from a study of T cell responses to AZD1222 COVID-19 vaccine. Study conclusions and caveats: Reportedly, nearly half of unique spike TCRs recognized epitopes outside B.1.351/B.1.1.7 mutations. Repertoire sampling happened only post peak T cell response. White British people made up most donors, females outnumbered males, and clonal diversity was possibly underestimated.

This clone was detected once. Antigen unknown. Second-dose timings of about 4 or about 12 weeks were pooled. V shed 4 bases, J shed 3 bases, and the junction held 3 bases outside the gene matches. In germline, CDR1 is SGDLS, CDR2 YYNGEE. There are 15 residues in the CDR3. Only in-frame clones appear in the TCRdb table, and some are missing; sequencing was by immunoSEQ multiplex PCR. The sample consists of about 59,000 clones, approximately 92% of them appearing once. This receptor was taken from an adult who received the AZD1222 COVID-19 vaccine. Source: peripheral blood, taken 28 days after the second AZD1222 dose. The rearrangement uses TRBV9 and TRBJ2-6; 8 bases map to TRBD1. The CDR3 nucleotides are TGTGCCAGCAGCTCCGGACAGGGTGGGGCCAACGTCCTGACTTTC. Protein sequence: CASSSGQGGANVLTF.